This T cell receptor beta chain was sequenced during a study of T cells after yellow fever vaccination. Study-level information: With SMART-Seq v4 Ultra Low Input, the fractions containing low cell numbers were prepared. Regarding the study as a whole: Sorted repertoires could include abundant contaminating clonotypes from bulk cells. Primary-vaccination clones mostly resurfaced post-booster (96% CD4, approximately 89% CD8).

At least ten counts were recorded for this clonotype. Antigen specificity is unknown. The V end lost 0 bases, the J end lost 3 bases, and 9 bases lay between the germline ends. The CDR3 runs 14 residues. Germline CDR1 is SGHRS and CDR2 is YFSETQ. Template switching by 5'RACE produced TCR cDNA, adding a universal primer site and UMIs. From the 5' RACE reads, TCRdb called clonotypes with MiXCR, one entry per CDR3 protein. The profile covers about 140,000 distinct CDR3 sequences, with more than 6% appearing a single time and around 0.73% taken by the ten largest. The receptor was isolated from a man aged 25-40 years who received the YFV17D yellow fever vaccine. This sequence joins TRBV5-1 and TRBJ1-1, with D unresolved. This material consisted of CD4+ T cells sorted from PBMCs, taken 5 days after the yellow fever booster vaccination. This CDR3 reads CASSLDSRDTEAFF. The CDR3 DNA sequence: TGCGCCAGCAGCTTGGACAGTCGTGACACTGAAGCTTTCTTT.